These 26 T cell receptor beta chains came from one sample sequenced in a study of graft-versus-host responses after intestinal transplantation. The method was immunoSEQ multiplex PCR; TCRdb's version includes in-frame clones alone and lacks a portion of them. The table has more than 50,000 clones, under 90% seen once. Investigators treated the graft tissue so that it released intraepithelial and lamina propria lymphocytes. The sequenced sample was ileum tissue, obtained around 350 days after transplant. The source is a human patient who received an intestinal transplant, so some T cells may come from the graft donor.

The chain recombines TRBV10-2 with TRBJ2-7; D unclear. Trimming pared 8 bases from V and 7 bases from J, leaving 9 bases between. Germline assignment: CDR1 WSHSY and CDR2 SAAADI. The CDR3 spans 10 residues. CDR3 bases: TGCGCCAGCTGGGCCGGGGAGCAGTACTTC. Its protein is CASWAGEQYF.

The chain is built from TRBV7-6 and TRBJ2-1, with a weak D call TRBD2 (6 bases). Trimming took off 0 bases at V and 6 bases at J, with 15 bases between the two ends. Germline values: CDR1 SGHVS, CDR2 FNYEAQ. The CDR3 sequence is 16 residues long. CDR3 protein: CASSLAPGLDRNEQFF. The CDR3 DNA follows: TGTGCCAGCAGCTTAGCCCCGGGACTGGACCGCAATGAGCAGTTCTTC.

V gene TRBV6-5 combines with J gene TRBJ1-2; D not certain. The V end lost 0 bases, the J end lost 0 bases, and 8 bases lay between the germline ends. The CDR3 totals 15 residues. Per the germline V gene, CDR1 is MNHEY and CDR2 is SVGAGI. The CDR3 spells CASSYSSGANYGYTF. The CDR3 DNA is TGTGCCAGCAGTTACTCTTCCGGCGCTAACTATGGCTACACCTTC.

This rearrangement joins TRBV5-1 to TRBJ1-1; D not resolved. Trimming took off 6 bases at V and 3 bases at J, with 12 bases between the two ends. CDR1 is SGHRS and CDR2 is YFSETQ in the germline V gene. The CDR3 totals 13 residues. The CDR3 here is CASNHGDYTEAFF. CDR3 nucleotide sequence: TGCGCCAGCAACCACGGGGATTACACTGAAGCTTTCTTT.

CDR3 nucleotides: TGTGCCAGCAGGACGACTGGAGACAATGAGCAGTTCTTC. It is translated as CASRTTGDNEQFF. This rearrangement joins TRBV28 to TRBJ2-1; no definite D call. This CDR3 is built from 13 residues. Per germline, CDR1 MDHEN and CDR2 SYDVKM. V was cut by 6 bases and J by 5 bases, with 11 bases left in between.

V gene TRBV29-1 combines with J gene TRBJ2-2; D unresolved. Germline CDR1 SQVTM, CDR2 ANQGSEA. V was pared by 4 bases and J by 2 bases, with 8 bases between. The CDR3 has 13 residues. The CDR3 sequence is CSVAGPNTGELFF. The CDR3 nucleotides are TGCAGCGTTGCAGGTCCTAACACCGGGGAGCTGTTTTTT.

This sequence joins TRBV5-4 and TRBJ1-2, with D tentatively TRBD1 (6 bases). Germline V lookup: CDR1 SGHNT, CDR2 YYREEE (reference sequence). This CDR3 region has 15 residues. V gave up 1 base and J gave up 0 bases, with 10 bases separating them. As DNA, the CDR3 is TGTGCCAGCAGCTTGCCCCACAGGGCTAACTATGGCTACACCTTC. It yields the protein CASSLPHRANYGYTF.

The chain combines TRBV2 with TRBJ1-5; TRBD1 is a possible D gene (5 bases). The CDR3 has 13 residues. The germline gives CDR1 SNHLY, CDR2 FYNNEI. V lost 7 bases and J lost 5, with 12 bases in between. The CDR3 sequence is CASTSWGDQPQHF. In DNA form, the CDR3 reads TGTGCCAGCACCTCCTGGGGGGATCAGCCCCAGCATTTT.

The V gene is TRBV7-6, the J gene TRBJ2-3; 8 bases are shared with TRBD1. V was clipped by 5 bases and J by 0 bases; unmatched bases: 13. From germline, CDR1 is SGHVS and CDR2 FNYEAQ. This CDR3 is built from 18 residues. The CDR3 is CASSELRDRRPSTDTQYF. Here the CDR3 DNA reads TGTGCCAGCAGCGAACTCCGGGACAGGCGGCCGAGCACAGATACGCAGTATTTT.

The V gene is TRBV6-6, the J gene TRBJ1-2; no clear D. V lost 0 bases and J 8 bases, leaving 7 bases between the germline ends. The germline gives CDR1 MNHNY, CDR2 SVGAGI (reference sequence). This CDR3 has 12 residues. In DNA, the CDR3 is TGTGCCAGCAGTTACTCAGGGAACGGCTACACCTTC. Translated, it gives CASSYSGNGYTF.

This clone was detected only a few times. V usage is TRBV28 and J usage is TRBJ2-7; D is possibly TRBD2 (6 bases). The CDR3 runs 13 residues. The ends were cut back, 7 bases at V and 7 bases at J, with 17 bases in the middle. The V gene's germline CDR1 is MDHEN and CDR2 SYDVKM. CDR3 sequence reads: CASTRNPRGEQYF. CDR3 sequence (DNA): TGTGCCAGCACAAGGAACCCCCGGGGGGAGCAGTACTTC.

This clone came up once. This sequence joins TRBV2 and TRBJ1-1, with D hard to call. There are 14 residues in the CDR3. The germline gives CDR1 SNHLY, CDR2 FYNNEI. The V end was cut by 5 bases, the J end by 0 bases, with 10 bases between. CDR3 protein: CASSTRRMNTEAFF. The DNA for the CDR3 is TGTGCCAGCAGTACCAGACGAATGAACACTGAAGCTTTCTTT.

CDR3 protein: CASSPLGQGANEQFF. The CDR3 nucleotides are TGTGCCAGCAGCCCTCTAGGACAGGGCGCGAATGAGCAGTTCTTC. The chain combines TRBV9 with TRBJ2-1; 8 nucleotides align to TRBD1. Germline V gives CDR1 SGDLS, CDR2 YYNGEE. The V and J ends lost 4 bases and 7 bases, in that order; junction bases with no gene match: 10. CDR3 length equals 15 residues.

V usage is TRBV2 and J usage is TRBJ1-1, with 7 bases aligning to TRBD1. J was trimmed by 3 bases and V by 5 bases; bases with no gene match: 9. Per the germline V gene, CDR1 is SNHLY and CDR2 is FYNNEI. CDR3 length: 15 residues. CDR3 sequence: CASSPDRVEYTEAFF. The CDR3 nucleotides are TGTGCCAGCAGTCCTGACAGGGTTGAGTACACTGAAGCTTTCTTT.

The CDR3 loop reads CASSSLEGPYEQYF. As DNA, the CDR3 is TGTGCCAGCAGCTCTCTCGAGGGTCCATACGAGCAGTACTTC. The J gene is TRBJ2-7, the V gene TRBV7-3, with D tentatively TRBD2 (5 bases). In germline, CDR1 is SGHTA, CDR2 FQGTGA. V lost 4 bases and J lost 4, with 14 bases in between. This CDR3 has 14 residues.

CDR3 sequence reads: CACEDGMESGNTIYF. CDR3 in DNA: TGTGCCTGCGAAGACGGGATGGAGTCTGGAAACACCATATATTTT. This sequence joins TRBV30 and TRBJ1-3; D is undetermined. The CDR3 length is 15 residues. CDR1 and CDR2 (germline): GTSNPN, SVGIG (reference sequence). With 6 bases removed from V and 1 base from J, the gap between germline ends came to 16 bases.

The rearrangement links TRBV6-6 to TRBJ2-1, with 10 bases identical to TRBD1. V dropped 4 bases and J dropped 6; count of bases not matched to a gene: 0. The CDR3 extends over 13 amino acids. CDR1 is MNHNY, CDR2 SVGAGI, per germline (reference sequence). For the CDR3, the DNA is TGTGCCAGCAGTTGGACAGGGGGCAATGAGCAGTTCTTC. Protein sequence: CASSWTGGNEQFF.

J is TRBJ1-2 and V is TRBV2; weak D call: TRBD1 (5 bases). V shed 2 bases and J shed 8 bases, with 21 bases lying between them. Per the germline V gene, CDR1 is SNHLY and CDR2 is FYNNEI. The length of the CDR3 is 16 residues. The CDR3 nucleotides read TGTGCCAGCAGTGAATCCAGCACCACGGACAAGGACGGCTACACCTTC. Amino acid sequence: CASSESSTTDKDGYTF.

The chain employs TRBV4-1 and TRBJ1-1; maybe TRBD1 (6 bases). Trimming left V 1 base short and J 1 base short, with 10 bases between. Per germline, CDR1 MGHRA and CDR2 YSYEKL. The CDR3 covers 15 residues. CDR3 in amino acids: CASSQVQGGNTEAFF. The CDR3, as DNA: TGCGCCAGCAGCCAAGTACAGGGTGGGAACACTGAAGCTTTCTTT.

The genes are TRBV6-4 and TRBJ1-2, with a tentative D call TRBD1 (5 bases). Trimming shortened V by 0 bases and J by 4 bases, and 18 bases separated the two germline ends. CDR1 is MRHNA and CDR2 is SNTAGT in the germline V gene. The CDR3 covers 17 residues. CDR3 sequence reads: CASSDSVYLAGVYGYTF. The CDR3 DNA reads TGTGCCAGCAGTGACTCTGTATACTTAGCGGGGGTCTATGGCTACACCTTC.

Comment on this clone: The sample contains more than one DNA sequence encoding this CDR3. V is TRBV7-6 and J is TRBJ1-5; no reliable D call. Germline V gene lookup returns CDR1 SGHVS and CDR2 FNYEAQ. Deletions cut 1 base from V and 2 bases from J, with 6 bases between. The CDR3 runs to 14 residues. CDR3 amino acids: CASSLGQGNQPQHF. In DNA, the CDR3 is TGTGCCAGCAGCTTAGGGCAGGGCAATCAGCCCCAGCATTTT.

CDR3 region: CASSYSNGGGYTF. In DNA form, the CDR3 reads TGTGCCAGCAGTTACTCGAATGGAGGTGGCTACACCTTC. The gene calls are TRBV6-5 and TRBJ1-2; D is ambiguous. This CDR3 is built from 13 residues. Germline lookup yields CDR1 MNHEY and CDR2 SVGAGI. V was trimmed by 0 bases and J by 7 bases, leaving 9 bases between them.

The chain employs TRBV29-1 and TRBJ1-2, with 11 nucleotides matching TRBD1. Germline V lookup: CDR1 SQVTM, CDR2 ANQGSEA. The trim removed 7 bases at V and 0 bases at J, leaving 10 bases unmatched. CDR3 length: 16 amino acids. The CDR3: CSAAGTGGAANYGYTF. The CDR3 DNA sequence: TGCAGCGCCGCCGGGACAGGGGGGGCAGCTAACTATGGCTACACCTTC.

The J gene is TRBJ2-3, the V gene TRBV9; 8 nucleotides align to TRBD2. The CDR3 length is 14 residues. J was trimmed by 9 bases and V by 4 bases; bases with no gene match: 10. Germline values: CDR1 SGDLS, CDR2 YYNGEE. CDR3 sequence reads: CASSLGLVFGTQYF. DNA of the CDR3: TGTGCCAGCAGCCTGGGACTAGTTTTTGGCACGCAGTATTTT.

The rearrangement links TRBV4-1 to TRBJ2-1, with D perhaps TRBD1 or TRBD2 (7 bases each). Germline CDR1 is MGHRA and CDR2 is YSYEKL. V lost 0 bases and J lost 4, with 10 bases in between. This CDR3 contains 15 residues. For the CDR3, the DNA is TGCGCCAGCAGCCAAGATCAGGGGGGGTACAATGAGCAGTTCTTC. Residues: CASSQDQGGYNEQFF.

CDR3 in amino acids: CASSYTSGSSTGELFF. CDR3 coding DNA: TGTGCCAGCAGCTATACTAGCGGATCCTCCACCGGGGAGCTGTTTTTT. The chain couples TRBV7-3 to TRBJ2-2, with 8 bases matching TRBD2. CDR1 is SGHTA, CDR2 FQGTGA, per germline. The CDR3 length is 16 residues. J gave up 4 bases and V 4 bases, and 8 bases lay outside the gene matches.